The 30 T cell receptor beta chains in this list originate from one sample, sequenced in a study of glioma-infiltrating T cells. TCR alpha and beta CDR3 regions were amplified from RNA using iRepertoire nested multiplex PCR. TCRdb reprocessed the multiplex PCR reads with MiXCR, giving one entry per CDR3 protein. The sample records over 130,000 distinct CDR3 sequences, 35% to 50% being singletons. The sequencing sample was made of glioma tissue, nonneoplastic brain tissue, or PBMCs (not recorded which). Receptors were obtained from a human donor with low-grade glioma or glioblastoma, undergoing nonglioma brain surgery, or in good health (not recorded which).

This clonotype was recorded a few times. This chain uses TRBV28 with TRBJ2-7, with D possibly being TRBD1 (5 bases). Trimming shortened V by 4 bases and J by 2 bases, and 12 bases separated the two germline ends. In germline, CDR1 is MDHEN, CDR2 SYDVKM. CDR3 length equals 14 residues. The CDR3 spells CASSSGDSTYEQYF. DNA for the CDR3: TGTGCCAGCAGTTCCGGAGACAGCACCTACGAGCAGTACTTC.

This clonotype was counted a few times. The rearrangement uses TRBV20-1 and TRBJ1-5, with D tentatively TRBD1 (6 bases). The germline V and J ends were trimmed by 0 bases and 7 bases, with 16 bases remaining between them. The germline gives CDR1 DFQATT, CDR2 SNEGSKA (reference sequence). This CDR3 has 15 residues. This CDR3 is CSARDRRGGGQPQHF. The DNA of the CDR3 is TGCAGTGCTAGAGATAGGAGGGGGGGAGGACAGCCCCAGCATTTT.

This clonotype was observed a handful of times. The rearrangement joins TRBV5-1 to TRBJ1-1; D is uncertain. Germline loops: CDR1 SGHRS, CDR2 YFSETQ. The CDR3 has 15 amino acids. Trimming shortened V by 4 bases and J by 0 bases, and 13 bases separated the two germline ends. In nucleotides, the CDR3 is TGCGCCAGCAGCCCGACAACTCCGATGAACACTGAAGCTTTCTTT. This translates into CASSPTTPMNTEAFF.

There are a few counts of this clonotype. The chain links TRBV27 to TRBJ2-7; no reliable D call. Germline values: CDR1 MNHEY, CDR2 SMNVEV (reference sequence). This CDR3 has 14 amino acids. The ends were cut back, 1 base at V and 3 bases at J, with 10 bases in the middle. The CDR3 region is CASSLYGQSYEQYF. The CDR3 coding sequence is TGTGCCAGCAGTTTATACGGGCAGAGCTACGAGCAGTACTTC.

The chain recombines TRBV6-1 with TRBJ1-1; possibly TRBD1 for D (5 bases). CDR1 is MNHNS and CDR2 is SASEGT in the germline V gene. This CDR3 contains 12 residues. Trimming took 5 bases from V and 8 from J, leaving 12 bases between them. CDR3 DNA sequence: TGTGCCAGCAGTTATAGGGCAGGGGAAGCTTTCTTT. Translated, it gives CASSYRAGEAFF.

V and J are TRBV6-6 and TRBJ1-5, with 9 positions matching TRBD1. With 5 bases clipped from V and 4 bases from J, the junction kept 9 bases outside the gene matches. CDR1 and CDR2 (germline): MNHNY, SVGAGI (reference sequence). This CDR3 region has 16 residues. The CDR3 coding sequence is TGTGCCAGCAGTACCCAAACCGGACAGGGGAATCAGCCCCAGCATTTT. Amino acids: CASSTQTGQGNQPQHF.

The chain is built from TRBV10-3 and TRBJ2-3; tentatively, D is TRBD1 or TRBD2 (5 bases each). V lost 0 bases and J lost 1, with 8 bases in between. The CDR3 spans 15 residues. Per the germline V gene, CDR1 is ENHRY and CDR2 is SYGVKD. The CDR3 sequence is CAISESGTGTDTQYF. CDR3 in DNA: TGTGCCATCAGTGAGTCGGGGACGGGCACAGATACGCAGTATTTT.

Remarks on this clonotype: A much larger clone differs from this one at a single base, so this may be a read error. The rearrangement uses TRBV7-9 and TRBJ2-1, with TRBD1 matching 7 bases. Trimming took 5 bases from V and 3 from J; bases not matched to a gene: 7. CDR3 length equals 15 residues. CDR1 is SEHNR, CDR2 FQNEAQ, per germline (reference sequence). The CDR3 region is CASSTETGHYNEQFF. The CDR3 DNA sequence: TGTGCCAGCAGCACAGAGACAGGGCACTACAATGAGCAGTTCTTC.

This clonotype showed up just once. At one boundary the junction diverges from the germline segment, which might be a read error. The chain carries TRBV7-2 and TRBJ2-5, with TRBD2 identical over 7 bases. The CDR3 has 16 residues. The germline V gene has CDR1 SGHTA and CDR2 FQGNSA. This chain's CDR3 is CASSYSVGGGGETKYF. DNA of the CDR3: TGTGCCAGCAGTTACTCGGTGGGGGGGGGAGGCGAGACCAAGTACTTC.

The gene calls are TRBV12-3 or TRBV12-4 and TRBJ2-1; TRBD2 is a possible D gene (5 bases). V lost 9 bases and J lost 8, with 20 bases in between. The CDR3 loop spans 14 amino acids. CDR3 protein: CASMLAGVGDEQFF. In nucleotides, the CDR3 is TGTGCCAGTATGCTAGCTGGGGTGGGCGATGAGCAGTTCTTC.

This clonotype was seen a few times. The V call is TRBV5-1, the J call TRBJ2-3; no definite D call. From germline, CDR1 is SGHRS and CDR2 YFSETQ. With 2 bases removed from V and 0 bases from J, the gap between germline ends came to 10 bases. The CDR3 spans 15 residues. Here the CDR3 reads CASSFSRVSTDTQYF. CDR3 sequence (DNA): TGCGCCAGCAGCTTTTCTAGGGTTAGCACAGATACGCAGTATTTT.

The V and J genes are TRBV28 and TRBJ2-7; TRBD2 matches at 11 bases. The CDR3 is 15 residues long. CDR1 is MDHEN, CDR2 SYDVKM, per germline. Trimming cost V 10 bases and J 4 bases; bases outside gene matches: 12. The CDR3 nucleotides are TGTGCCATCAGAAGCACTAGCGGGAGAGTTTACGAGCAGTACTTC. Encoded protein: CAIRSTSGRVYEQYF.

V and J are TRBV7-2 and TRBJ2-3; 7 nucleotides agree with TRBD1. CDR1 and CDR2 (germline): SGHTA, FQGNSA. J lost 3 bases, V lost 10 bases, and 7 bases had no gene match. CDR3 length: 13 residues. The CDR3 DNA follows: TGTGCCACCATACAGGGGACGACAGATACGCAGTATTTT. This encodes CATIQGTTDTQYF.

Remarks on this clonotype: At one of its ends the junction is not consistent with the germline gene, which may arise from a read error. This chain connects TRBV6-2 or TRBV6-3 to TRBJ2-2; D is perhaps TRBD2 (5 bases). Per the germline V gene, CDR1 is MNHEY and CDR2 is SVGEGT. The CDR3 spans 16 residues. The CDR3 here is CASSGLAVANTGELFF. In DNA, the CDR3 is TGCGCCAGCAGTGGTCTAGCCGTCGCGAACACCGGGGAGCTGTTTTTT.

This clonotype was picked up one time. V and J are TRBV4-2 and TRBJ2-3; the D is unclear. CDR3 length: 15 residues. V was cut by 0 bases and J by 2 bases, with 9 bases left in between. Germline CDR1 is LGHNA and CDR2 is YNFKEQ. The CDR3 spells CASSQDGFDTDTQYF. Here the CDR3 DNA reads TGTGCCAGCAGCCAAGATGGATTCGACACAGATACGCAGTATTTT.

This clonotype was seen only a few times. The rearrangement joins TRBV7-2 to TRBJ2-3; 7 bases line up with TRBD1. V trimming: 5 bases; J trimming: 3 bases; junction bases outside the gene matches: 8. The length of the CDR3 is 15 residues. The germline gives CDR1 SGHTA, CDR2 FQGNSA. The CDR3 nucleotides read TGTGCCAGCAGCCTAAACAGGGGTCAGACAGATACGCAGTATTTT. Translated: CASSLNRGQTDTQYF.

The chain joins TRBV2 to TRBJ1-1; 11 bases are a match to TRBD1. The CDR3 spans 17 residues. Trimming removed 3 bases from V and 5 bases from J; junction bases left unmatched: 11. The germline gives CDR1 SNHLY, CDR2 FYNNEI. As DNA, the CDR3 is TGTGCCAGCAGTGATATGGGGGACAGGGGGTTAGTAACTGAAGCTTTCTTT. Residues: CASSDMGDRGLVTEAFF.

The V gene is TRBV6-1, the J gene TRBJ2-5, with 7 positions matching TRBD2. Germline V CDR1 and CDR2: MNHNS, SASEGT. The CDR3 contains 15 residues. Germline trimming cut 3 bases from V and 5 bases from J; bases unmatched to any gene: 9. In nucleotides, the CDR3 is TGTGCCAGCAGTGAGTCGGTAGCGGGCCACGAGACCCAGTACTTC. Translated, it gives CASSESVAGHETQYF.

With respect to this clonotype: One end of the junction fails to match germline, which may point to a read error. The chain joins TRBV7-7 to TRBJ2-1; TRBD2 matches 8 bases. CDR3 length: 16 amino acids. In germline, CDR1 is SSHAT, CDR2 FNYEAQ (reference sequence). In nucleotides, the CDR3 is TGTGCTAGCAGCGAACACACTAGCGGAACCTACAATGAGCAGTTCTTC. It translates to CASSEHTSGTYNEQFF.

This clonotype occurred many times. V is TRBV27 and J is TRBJ1-5; D remains ambiguous. CDR1 MNHEY and CDR2 SMNVEV come from the germline V gene (reference sequence). The V end lost 3 bases, the J end lost 2 bases, and 2 bases lay between the germline ends. This CDR3 is 12 amino acids long. Here the CDR3 reads CASSFRNQPQHF. The DNA of the CDR3 is TGTGCCAGCAGTTTCCGCAATCAGCCCCAGCATTTT.

In this sample, this clonotype turned up once. The J gene is TRBJ2-7, the V gene TRBV28; TRBD2 matches at 10 bases. The CDR3 contains 16 residues. Germline V gene sequence: CDR1 MDHEN, CDR2 SYDVKM. Trimming removed 4 bases from V and 2 bases from J; junction bases left unmatched: 8. CDR3: CASSYRIAGGTYEQYF. In DNA, the CDR3 is TGTGCCAGCAGTTACCGTATAGCGGGAGGAACCTACGAGCAGTACTTC.

About this clonotype itself: A much larger clone differs by one base, so this may be a read error. The V call is TRBV5-4, the J call TRBJ2-7, with D possibly being TRBD1 (6 bases). Germline assignment: CDR1 SGHNT and CDR2 YYREEE (reference sequence). This CDR3 has 11 amino acids. DNA for the CDR3: TGTGCCCGCAGTTACGGGACAAGGCAGTACTTC. Translated: CARSYGTRQYF.

This clonotype was seen only a few times. This may be a read error: a much more frequent sequence differs by one nucleotide. Here the CDR3 DNA reads TGTGCCAGCAGTTTTAGTACAGGGTACGAGCAGTACTTC. Translation: CASSFSTGYEQYF. The gene calls are TRBV27 and TRBJ2-3; possibly TRBD1 for D (6 bases). The last part of the DNA fits TRBJ2-7 better; the J call may be wrong. CDR3 length: 13 amino acids. Germline lookup yields CDR1 MNHEY and CDR2 SMNVEV (reference sequence).

The chain links TRBV20-1 to TRBJ2-5; D ambiguous. Trimming took 3 bases from V and 4 from J, leaving 12 bases between them. The CDR3 length is 13 residues. CDR1 is DFQATT and CDR2 is SNEGSKA in the germline V gene (reference sequence). Here the CDR3 DNA reads TGCAGTGCTAGGATTGGGCTAGTAGAGACCCAGTACTTC. The encoded protein is CSARIGLVETQYF.

This chain uses TRBV28 with TRBJ2-7; a weak D match, TRBD2 (5 bases). Germline V gives CDR1 MDHEN, CDR2 SYDVKM. Trimming pared 7 bases from V and 2 bases from J, leaving 15 bases between. There are 14 residues in the CDR3. As DNA, the CDR3 is TGTGCCAGCATGGGAGACACCGTTACCTACGAGCAGTACTTC. Its translation is CASMGDTVTYEQYF.

V and J are TRBV12-3 or TRBV12-4 and TRBJ2-5, with D unresolved. The CDR3 spans 13 residues. V was cut by 4 bases and J by 2 bases, with 8 bases left in between. The CDR3 DNA reads TGTGCCAGCAGTTCCTCCCTGCAAGAGACCCAGTACTTC. Translated, it gives CASSSSLQETQYF.

The sample holds many counts of this clonotype. The rearrangement joins TRBV27 to TRBJ2-3; D gene uncertain. CDR1 and CDR2 (germline): MNHEY, SMNVEV (reference sequence). CDR3 size: 14 residues. Trimming removed 0 bases from V and 1 base from J, with 5 bases in between. CDR3 bases: TGTGCCAGCAGTTTATCGGCCCGCACAGATACGCAGTATTTT. Translating gives CASSLSARTDTQYF.

The chain links TRBV6-1 to TRBJ2-2; D not resolved. The CDR3 runs 13 residues. Between the trimmed V and J ends, which lost 2 bases and 3 bases, there was a span of 4 bases. The germline gives CDR1 MNHNS, CDR2 SASEGT. As DNA, the CDR3 is TGTGCCAGCAGTGAACTCCACACCGGGGAGCTGTTTTTT. Its translation is CASSELHTGELFF.

The V and J genes are TRBV28 and TRBJ1-4, with D uncertain. V was shortened by 6 bases and J by 0 bases, with 14 bases between the two germline ends. Germline V lookup: CDR1 MDHEN, CDR2 SYDVKM. CDR3 size: 16 residues. The CDR3 is CASRSVGRSTNEKLFF. CDR3 bases: TGTGCCAGCAGATCAGTCGGTCGATCAACTAATGAAAAACTGTTTTTT. Full variable domain (remainder filled in from reference TRBV28 and TRBJ1-4): DVKVTQSSRYLVKRTGEKVFLECVQDMDHENMFWYRQDPGLGLRLIYFSYDVKMKEKGDIPEGYSVSREKKERFSLILESASTNQTSMYLCASRSVGRSTNEKLFFGSGTQLSVL.

This clonotype was counted between two and nine times. This chain joins TRBV20-1 and TRBJ2-5; D remains ambiguous. V gave up 5 bases and J gave up 5 bases, with 30 bases separating them. This CDR3 has 18 amino acids. Germline assignment: CDR1 DFQATT and CDR2 SNEGSKA (reference sequence). The DNA for the CDR3 is TGCAGTGCTTCTCATTTGGGCATGCCGGAACTAACCTTGGAGACCCAGTACTTC. It translates to CSASHLGMPELTLETQYF.